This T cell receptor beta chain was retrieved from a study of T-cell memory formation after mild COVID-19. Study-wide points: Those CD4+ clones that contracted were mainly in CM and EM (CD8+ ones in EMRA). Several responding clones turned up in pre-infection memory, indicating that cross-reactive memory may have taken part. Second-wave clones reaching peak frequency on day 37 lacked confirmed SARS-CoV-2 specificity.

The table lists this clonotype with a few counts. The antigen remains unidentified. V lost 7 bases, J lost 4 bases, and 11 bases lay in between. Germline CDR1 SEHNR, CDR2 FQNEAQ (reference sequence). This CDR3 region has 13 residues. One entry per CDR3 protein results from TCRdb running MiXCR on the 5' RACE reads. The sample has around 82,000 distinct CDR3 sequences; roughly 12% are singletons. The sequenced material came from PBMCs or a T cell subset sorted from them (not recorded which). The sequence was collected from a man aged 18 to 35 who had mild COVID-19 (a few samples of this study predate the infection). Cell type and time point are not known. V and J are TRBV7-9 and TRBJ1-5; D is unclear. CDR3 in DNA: TGTGCCAGCACCATCACGGGGAATCAGCCCCAGCATTTT. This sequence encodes CASTITGNQPQHF.